This T cell receptor beta chain was recovered during a study of cytomegalovirus exposure and HLA in healthy donors. Findings of the study overall: Later analysis showed most CMV-associated TCR beta chains appearing HLA-restricted.

Each donor was nominally healthy when sampled (though unrecorded immune exposures were likely). PCR used 60 Vbeta primers and 13 Jbeta primers. The assay was immunoSEQ multiplex PCR, and TCRdb's table has in-frame clones only and misses some. The sample has about 230,000 clones; approximately 85% are singletons. Turning to this clone: Its antigen remains unknown.

The sequenced sample was PBMCs. The sequence came from a girl aged 2 to 10 in good health and CMV-seronegative.

In nucleotides, the CDR3 is TGTGCCTGGAGCTACTCCGGGACAGGCTACACTGAAGCTTTCTTT. Amino acids: CAWSYSGTGYTEAFF. This rearrangement joins TRBV30 to TRBJ1-1, with 8 bases aligning to TRBD1. CDR1 GTSNPN and CDR2 SVGIG come from the germline V gene (reference sequence). The CDR3 spans 15 residues. Trimming at V came to 3 bases and at J to 3 bases, leaving 9 bases not matched to a gene. Using reference TRBV30 and TRBJ1-1 for the parts outside the CDR3, the full variable domain is SQTIHQWPATLVQPVGSPLSLECTVEGTSNPNLYWYRQAAGRGLQLLFYSVGIGQISSEVPQNLSASRPQDRQFILSSKKLLLSDSGFYLCAWSYSGTGYTEAFFGQGTRLTVV.